The T cell receptor (beta chain) described here comes from a study of blood T cells in healthy people across ages. Germline CDR1 and CDR2: WSHSY and SAAADI. Deletions cut 5 bases from V and 2 bases from J, with 10 bases between. The CDR3 extends over 13 amino acids. Donors were healthy Caucasian individuals from Russia aged about 6 to 95. Together with a sample-barcoded 5' primer, a J-beta primer mix was included in a second PCR lasting roughly 6 to 12 cycles. Every cDNA was tagged by a template-switch adaptor with 12 random nucleotides. One entry per CDR3 protein results from TCRdb running MiXCR on the 5' RACE reads. The data contain fewer than 1,000,000 distinct CDR3 sequences, 40% to 50% of them singletons. This clonotype was counted at least ten times. Its cognate antigen is unknown. General observations from the study: With unsorted PBMCs, a conclusive comparison of naive versus antigen-experienced cells was not possible.

This chain connects TRBV10-2 to TRBJ2-7; D remains unclear. The origin of this receptor is a man aged 55 to 69 in good health. Sample: blood. CDR3 sequence: CASSSEPTYEQYF. Written as DNA, the CDR3 is TGCGCCAGCAGTAGCGAACCGACCTACGAGCAGTACTTC.